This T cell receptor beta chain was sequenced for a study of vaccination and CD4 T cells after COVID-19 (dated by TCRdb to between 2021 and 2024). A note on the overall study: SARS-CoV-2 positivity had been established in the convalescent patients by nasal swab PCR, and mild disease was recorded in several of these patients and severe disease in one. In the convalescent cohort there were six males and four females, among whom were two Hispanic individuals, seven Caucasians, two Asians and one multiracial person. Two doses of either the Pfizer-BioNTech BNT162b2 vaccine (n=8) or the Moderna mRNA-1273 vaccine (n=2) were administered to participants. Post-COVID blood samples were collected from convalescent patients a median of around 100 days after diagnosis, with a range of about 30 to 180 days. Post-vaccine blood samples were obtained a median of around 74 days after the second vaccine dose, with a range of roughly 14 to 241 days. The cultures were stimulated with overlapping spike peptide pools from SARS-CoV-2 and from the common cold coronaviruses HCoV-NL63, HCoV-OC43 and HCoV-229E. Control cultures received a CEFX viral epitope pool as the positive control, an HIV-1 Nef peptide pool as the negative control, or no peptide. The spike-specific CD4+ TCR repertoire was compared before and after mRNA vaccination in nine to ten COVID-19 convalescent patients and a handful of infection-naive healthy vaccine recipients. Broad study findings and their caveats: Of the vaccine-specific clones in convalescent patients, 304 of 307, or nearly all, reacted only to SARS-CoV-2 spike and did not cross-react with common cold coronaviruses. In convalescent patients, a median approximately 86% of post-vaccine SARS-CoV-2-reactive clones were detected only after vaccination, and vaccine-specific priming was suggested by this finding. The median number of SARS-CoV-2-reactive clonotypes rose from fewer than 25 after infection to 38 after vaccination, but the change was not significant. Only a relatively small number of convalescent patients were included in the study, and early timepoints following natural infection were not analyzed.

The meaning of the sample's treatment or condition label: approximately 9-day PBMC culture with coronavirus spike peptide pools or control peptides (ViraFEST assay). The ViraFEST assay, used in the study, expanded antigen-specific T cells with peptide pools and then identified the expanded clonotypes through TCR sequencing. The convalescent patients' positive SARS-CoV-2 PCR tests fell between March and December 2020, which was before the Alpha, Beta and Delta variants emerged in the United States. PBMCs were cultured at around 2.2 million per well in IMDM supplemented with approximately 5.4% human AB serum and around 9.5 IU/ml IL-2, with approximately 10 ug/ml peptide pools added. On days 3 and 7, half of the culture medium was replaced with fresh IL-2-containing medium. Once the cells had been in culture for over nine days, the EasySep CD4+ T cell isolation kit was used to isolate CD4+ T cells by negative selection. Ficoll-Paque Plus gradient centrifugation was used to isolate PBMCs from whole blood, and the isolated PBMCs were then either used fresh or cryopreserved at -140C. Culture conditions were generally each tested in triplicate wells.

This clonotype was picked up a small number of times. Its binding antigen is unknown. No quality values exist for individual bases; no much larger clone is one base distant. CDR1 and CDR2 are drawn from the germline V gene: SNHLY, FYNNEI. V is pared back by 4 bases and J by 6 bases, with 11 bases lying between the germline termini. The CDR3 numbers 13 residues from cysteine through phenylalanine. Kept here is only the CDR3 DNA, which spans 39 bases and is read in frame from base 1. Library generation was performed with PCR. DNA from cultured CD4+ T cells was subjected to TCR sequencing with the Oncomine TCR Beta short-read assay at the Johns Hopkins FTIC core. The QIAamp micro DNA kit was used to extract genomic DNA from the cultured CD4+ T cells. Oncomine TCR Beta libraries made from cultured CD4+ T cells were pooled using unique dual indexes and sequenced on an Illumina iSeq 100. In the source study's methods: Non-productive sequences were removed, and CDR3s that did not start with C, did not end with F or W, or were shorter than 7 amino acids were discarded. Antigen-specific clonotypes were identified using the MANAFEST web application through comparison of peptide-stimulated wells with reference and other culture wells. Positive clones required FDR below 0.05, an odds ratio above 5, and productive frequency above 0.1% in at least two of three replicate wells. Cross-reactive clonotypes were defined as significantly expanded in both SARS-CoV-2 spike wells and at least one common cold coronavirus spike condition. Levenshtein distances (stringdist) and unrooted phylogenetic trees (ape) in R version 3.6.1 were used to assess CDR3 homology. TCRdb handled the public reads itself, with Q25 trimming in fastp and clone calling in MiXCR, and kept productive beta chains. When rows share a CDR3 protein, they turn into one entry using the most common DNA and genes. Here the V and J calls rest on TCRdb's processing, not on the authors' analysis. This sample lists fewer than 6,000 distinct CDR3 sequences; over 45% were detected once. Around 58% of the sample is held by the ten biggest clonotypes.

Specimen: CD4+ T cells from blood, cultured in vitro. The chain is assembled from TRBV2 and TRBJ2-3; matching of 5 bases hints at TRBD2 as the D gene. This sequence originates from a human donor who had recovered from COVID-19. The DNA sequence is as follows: TGTGCCAGCAGTGTGGTCGGGGTGGATACGCAGTATTTT. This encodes CASSVVGVDTQYF.